The 23 T cell receptor beta chains given below trace back to one sample, sequenced in a study of blood T cell repertoires in COVID-19. Repertoires were generated with immunoSEQ multiplex PCR, while TCRdb's copy carries only in-frame clones and drops some. This sample has under 200,000 clones, with around 81% found just once. Sequencing was carried out using peripheral blood. The receptors were gathered from a human donor with acute or convalescent COVID-19. The donor label of this sample is uncertain.

J is TRBJ1-2 and V is TRBV14, with D perhaps matching TRBD1 (5 bases). The CDR3 spans 14 residues. Between the trimmed V and J ends, which lost 3 bases and 4 bases, there was a span of 12 bases. Germline V CDR1 and CDR2: SGHDN, FVKESK. For the CDR3, the DNA is TGTGCCAGCAGCCACCGACAGCCTCTCTATGGCTACACCTTC. It codes for CASSHRQPLYGYTF. The whole variable domain, remainder taken from reference TRBV14 and TRBJ1-2, is EAGVTQFPSHSVIEKGQTVTLRCDPISGHDNLYWYRRVMGKEIKFLLHFVKESKQDESGMPNNRFLAERTGGTYSTLKVQPAELEDSGVYFCASSHRQPLYGYTFGSGTRLTVV.

The chain carries TRBV6-5 and TRBJ1-2; D is unresolved. CDR1 is MNHEY, CDR2 SVGAGI, per germline. The V gene lost 8 bases and the J gene lost 1 base, with 11 bases spanning the gap. CDR3 length: 13 amino acids. The CDR3 region is CASGSEDNYGYTF. The CDR3 coding sequence is TGTGCCAGCGGATCGGAGGATAACTATGGCTACACCTTC.

The chain combines TRBV2 with TRBJ1-5, with a possible D match to TRBD1 (6 bases). The CDR3 consists of 14 residues. Germline CDR1 SNHLY, CDR2 FYNNEI. Trimming removed 4 bases at V and 6 bases at J, with 13 bases between. The CDR3 loop is CASSGGRGGQPQHF. The CDR3 DNA reads as TGTGCCAGCAGTGGAGGCCGAGGGGGTCAGCCCCAGCATTTT.

This clone was observed a handful of times. This sequence joins TRBV10-3 and TRBJ1-1, with a tentative D call TRBD1 (5 bases). CDR3 length: 15 residues. Germline V gene sequence: CDR1 ENHRY, CDR2 SYGVKD. Trimming took off 6 bases at V and 5 bases at J, with 19 bases between the two ends. CDR3: CAIRPGLRTGTEAFF. The CDR3 DNA reads as TGTGCCATCAGGCCGGGACTCCGAACGGGGACTGAAGCTTTCTTT.

The rearrangement uses TRBV19 and TRBJ1-1; TRBD1 aligns across 8 bases. Germline assignment: CDR1 LNHDA and CDR2 SQIVND (reference sequence). This CDR3 region has 14 residues. The V and J ends lost 5 bases and 7 bases, in that order; junction bases with no gene match: 9. The CDR3 region is CASSPRTGSGEAFF. The CDR3 DNA sequence: TGTGCCAGTAGTCCGAGGACAGGGTCTGGTGAAGCTTTCTTT.

The rearrangement joins TRBV11-2 to TRBJ2-5; 9 bases map to TRBD2. The CDR3 covers 18 residues. Germline-derived CDR1 and CDR2 are SGHAT and FQNNGV. J lost 5 bases, V lost 5 bases, and 18 bases had no gene match. The CDR3 loop is CASSPTVLAGGLWETQYF. CDR3 DNA sequence: TGTGCCAGCAGCCCCACTGTCCTGGCGGGGGGGCTCTGGGAGACCCAGTACTTC.

This chain connects TRBV4-2 to TRBJ2-1; D is perhaps TRBD2 (6 bases). The V end lost 4 bases, the J end lost 4 bases, and 17 bases lay between the germline ends. Per the germline V gene, CDR1 is LGHNA and CDR2 is YNFKEQ. The CDR3 consists of 16 residues. CDR3 residues: CASSREGRGAYNEQFF. The CDR3 DNA sequence: TGTGCCAGCAGCCGGGAAGGGCGCGGGGCTTACAATGAGCAGTTCTTC.

The chain employs TRBV5-1 and TRBJ2-1; TRBD2 agrees at 14 bases. The CDR3 covers 15 residues. V lost 3 bases and J lost 7; bases outside the gene matches: 3. Germline values: CDR1 SGHRS, CDR2 YFSETQ. The CDR3 reads CASSSTSGGVNEQFF. CDR3 bases: TGCGCCAGCAGCTCGACTAGCGGGGGGGTTAATGAGCAGTTCTTC.

This rearrangement joins TRBV5-1 to TRBJ1-6, with 7 bases lining up with TRBD1. Germline-derived CDR1 and CDR2 are SGHRS and YFSETQ. CDR3 length: 14 residues. Trimming cost V 6 bases and J 5 bases; bases outside gene matches: 5. The CDR3 coding sequence is TGCGCCAGCACCCGGGACAGTAATAATTCACCCCTCCACTTT. Protein sequence: CASTRDSNNSPLHF.

The V and J genes are TRBV29-1 and TRBJ2-5, with TRBD2 matching over 9 bases. The ends lost 4 bases at V and 5 bases at J; junction bases unmatched: 2. The CDR3 length is 12 residues. Germline V gives CDR1 SQVTM, CDR2 ANQGSEA. Here the CDR3 reads CSVGTSVETQYF. The CDR3 nucleotides are TGCAGCGTTGGGACTAGCGTCGAGACCCAGTACTTC.

CDR3 DNA sequence: TGTGCCAGCAGTTTGGTCCTCCGGGGATCAAACTATGGCTACACCTTC. It translates to CASSLVLRGSNYGYTF. The rearrangement links TRBV28 to TRBJ1-2, with D hard to call. CDR3 length equals 16 residues. Germline-derived CDR1 and CDR2 are MDHEN and SYDVKM. V was trimmed by 3 bases and J by 2 bases, leaving 16 bases between them.

The chain links TRBV2 to TRBJ2-2; TRBD2 aligns across 8 bases. Germline V gene data show CDR1 as SNHLY and CDR2 as FYNNEI. This CDR3 has 17 residues. Germline trimming cut 2 bases from V and 1 base from J; bases unmatched to any gene: 6. CDR3 in amino acids: CASSEREAGGNTGELFF. CDR3 in DNA: TGTGCCAGCAGTGAAAGAGAGGCGGGGGGGAACACCGGGGAGCTGTTTTTT.

The V gene is TRBV5-1, the J gene TRBJ1-1; D not resolved. Trimming stripped 0 bases from V and 5 bases from J, with 14 bases between. Germline CDR1 is SGHRS and CDR2 is YFSETQ. The CDR3 length is 15 residues. This CDR3 reads CASSLEPRLGTEAFF. The CDR3 DNA sequence: TGCGCCAGCAGCTTGGAACCCCGACTAGGGACTGAAGCTTTCTTT.

The chain has TRBV5-1 and TRBJ2-7; D gene ambiguous. The germline V and J ends were trimmed by 1 base and 5 bases, with 13 bases remaining between them. This CDR3 contains 14 residues. Looked up from germline, CDR1 is SGHRS and CDR2 is YFSETQ. The CDR3: CASSLRGNSDEQYF. As DNA, the CDR3 is TGCGCCAGCAGCTTGCGAGGAAATTCCGACGAGCAGTACTTC. Together with reference TRBV5-1 and TRBJ2-7, the CDR3 gives the full variable domain: KAGVTQTPRYLIKTRGQQVTLSCSPISGHRSVSWYQQTPGQGLQFLFEYFSETQRNKGNFPGRFSGRQFSNSRSEMNVSTLELGDSALYLCASSLRGNSDEQYFGPGTRLTVT.

The rearrangement links TRBV5-1 to TRBJ2-5; 7 nucleotides align to TRBD2. The CDR3 length is 16 residues. Germline V gene lookup returns CDR1 SGHRS and CDR2 YFSETQ. The V and J ends lost 1 base and 0 bases, in that order; junction bases with no gene match: 6. The CDR3 nucleotides read TGCGCCAGCAGCTTGTCGTCTAGCGGAAACCAAGAGACCCAGTACTTC. Amino acid sequence: CASSLSSSGNQETQYF.

This clone showed up just once. This sequence joins TRBV19 and TRBJ2-1, with 10 bases aligning to TRBD2. In germline, CDR1 is LNHDA, CDR2 SQIVND (reference sequence). V lost 8 bases, J lost 10 bases, and 11 bases stayed unmatched. The CDR3 runs to 14 residues. The CDR3 reads CASGDRASGGEQFF. CDR3 nucleotides: TGTGCCAGTGGTGATAGGGCTAGCGGGGGCGAGCAGTTCTTC.

The chain uses TRBV19 and TRBJ1-2; D is perhaps TRBD1 (5 bases). The V gene's germline CDR1 is LNHDA and CDR2 SQIVND (reference sequence). The CDR3 runs to 16 residues. Trimming took off 4 bases at V and 5 bases at J, with 20 bases between the two ends. In DNA, the CDR3 is TGTGCCAGTAGTACCCTTTATCCGGGACTCTGGTATGGCTACACCTTC. This codes for CASSTLYPGLWYGYTF.

The chain carries TRBV5-1 and TRBJ1-2, with TRBD1 identical over 8 bases. V lost 0 bases and J lost 7; bases outside the gene matches: 5. The CDR3 runs 14 residues. Per the germline V gene, CDR1 is SGHRS and CDR2 is YFSETQ. The CDR3 sequence: CASSLGTGRGGYTF. The CDR3 DNA reads TGCGCCAGCAGCTTGGGGACAGGGCGGGGTGGCTACACCTTC.

The chain couples TRBV3-1 (or the pseudogene TRBV3-2) to TRBJ1-2, with TRBD1 as a possible D gene (6 bases). Germline V gene sequence: CDR1 LGHDT, CDR2 YNNKEL (reference sequence). There are 13 residues in the CDR3. V was cut by 1 base and J by 6 bases, with 9 bases left in between. The DNA for the CDR3 is TGTGCCAGCAGCCAAGTACAGGGCCATGGCTACACCTTC. Its translation is CASSQVQGHGYTF.

The rearrangement uses TRBV11-1 and TRBJ2-2; possibly TRBD2 for D (6 bases). The length of the CDR3 is 14 residues. In germline, CDR1 is SGHAT, CDR2 FQDESV (reference sequence). With 1 base removed from V and 5 bases from J, the gap between germline ends came to 8 bases. DNA for the CDR3: TGTGCCAGCAGCTTAGAACTAGCTACCGGGGAGCTGTTTTTT. Encoded protein: CASSLELATGELFF.

The chain carries TRBV3-1 (or the pseudogene TRBV3-2) and TRBJ1-4; D gene unclear. The length of the CDR3 is 12 residues. From germline, CDR1 is LGHDT and CDR2 YNNKEL (reference sequence). V gave up 1 base and J gave up 8 bases, with 5 bases separating them. This CDR3 reads CASSQAGEKLFF. The CDR3 bases are TGTGCCAGCAGCCAAGCCGGGGAAAAACTGTTTTTT.

This clone was counted between two and nine times. The V gene is TRBV28, the J gene TRBJ1-4, with D tentatively TRBD1 (6 bases). The CDR3 is 12 residues long. CDR1 and CDR2 (germline): MDHEN, SYDVKM. Trimming took off 11 bases at V and 4 bases at J, with 11 bases between the two ends. The CDR3 loop is CAGGAGNEKLFF. The DNA for the CDR3 is TGTGCCGGGGGGGCGGGTAATGAAAAACTGTTTTTT.

The CDR3 sequence: CASGRWGGDGETQYF. CDR3 bases: TGTGCCAGCGGCAGGTGGGGGGGCGACGGAGAGACCCAGTACTTC. This chain uses TRBV6-5 with TRBJ2-5, with D possibly TRBD2 on 7 matching bases. The CDR3 sequence is 15 residues long. V was trimmed by 8 bases and J by 4 bases, leaving 20 bases between them. CDR1 and CDR2 (germline): MNHEY, SVGAGI.